The sequence of this T cell receptor beta chain was determined in a study of blood T cell repertoires in COVID-19 (dated by TCRdb to about 2020). Broadly, across the study: Samples from collaborators originated in the United States, Italy and Spain and spanned both the acute and convalescent phases of COVID-19. The prospective study material was composed of cDNA or gDNA derived from T cells, B-cell-depleted T cells, or PBMCs. Nearly every sample came with metadata listing a de-identified subject ID, COVID-19 status, age in years and sex. Where available, HLA class I and class II types were obtained from metadata supplied by the sample provider rather than from assay-based typing. The dataset comprised deeply sampled blood TCRbeta repertoires from subjects exposed to, actively infected with, or recovered from COVID-19. Samples were obtained from the ongoing ImmuneRACE study (first 160 participants) and from over 1,000 subjects provided by 6 global collaborators. A freely available public database, intended as a resource for researchers studying the immune response to SARS-CoV-2, is where the repertoires were released. Summary of the overall study and its limitations: The amount of clinical and demographic metadata varied by source and participant and was provided uncurated.

At one collaborating source in Seattle, patients were enrolled during active infection and were followed longitudinally through the course of disease. Each collaborating institution followed its own protocols to collect whole blood in K2EDTA tubes. For TCRbeta analysis, collaborators shipped samples as frozen whole blood, isolated PBMCs, or DNA extracted from either of those sample types. This clone was seen a handful of times. Its antigen is not yet known. No quality values exist for individual bases; no much larger clone is one base distant. TCRbeta CDR3 regions were amplified from genomic DNA by means of the immunoSEQ Assay, a bias-controlled multiplex PCR. The paper's data handling went like this. The number of nucleated cells in each sample was estimated by amplification of reference gene primers within the assay. To quantify the absolute abundance of each unique TCRbeta CDR3 rearrangement, sequence reads were collapsed and filtered. For each sample, productive Simpson clonality was calculated as the square root of Simpson's diversity index over productive rearrangements. The clones in this table, taken by TCRdb from immuneACCESS, are in-frame only. Not every clone is retained; where verified, under half of the shortfall comes from an unresolved V gene, and the cause of the rest is unknown. V and J calls and clone size are given by that table; D and trimming were obtained from the DNA. This sample holds roughly 250,000 clones; around 85% were observed only once. 0.7% to 0.9% of the sample rests with the top ten.

Trimming removed 11 bases from V and 6 bases from J, leaving 17 bases between the germline ends. The CDR3 holds 13 amino acids from the cysteine to the phenylalanine. Only the CDR3 DNA stays, 39 bases, in frame from base 1. Via the germline V gene, CDR1 is ENHRY and CDR2 SYGVKD. The TCR comes from a human donor with COVID-19, enrolled during active disease. The donor label of this sample is uncertain. The material sequenced was peripheral blood. This sequence uses TRBV10-3 and TRBJ2-1; the best D guess is TRBD2, with 6 bases matching. The DNA sequence is given as TGTGCCTCCAGGAGGAGGGATTCCAATGAGCAGTTCTTC. Its protein is CASRRRDSNEQFF.